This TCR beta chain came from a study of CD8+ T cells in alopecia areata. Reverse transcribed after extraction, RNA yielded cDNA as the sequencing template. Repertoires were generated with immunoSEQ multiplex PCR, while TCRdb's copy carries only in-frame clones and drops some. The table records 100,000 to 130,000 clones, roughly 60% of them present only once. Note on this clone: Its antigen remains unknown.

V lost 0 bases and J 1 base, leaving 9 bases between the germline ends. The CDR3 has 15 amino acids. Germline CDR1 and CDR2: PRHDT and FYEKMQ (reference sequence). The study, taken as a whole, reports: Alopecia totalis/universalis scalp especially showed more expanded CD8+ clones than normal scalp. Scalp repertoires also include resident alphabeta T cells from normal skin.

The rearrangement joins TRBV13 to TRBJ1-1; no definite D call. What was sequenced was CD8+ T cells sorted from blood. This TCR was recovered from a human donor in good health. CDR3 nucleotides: TGTGCCAGCAGCTTAGGCCAACGGGAGAACACTGAAGCTTTCTTT. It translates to CASSLGQRENTEAFF.